This T cell receptor beta chain was identified in a study of T cell changes during pregnancy in multiple sclerosis. This CDR3 is built from 12 residues. V was shortened by 4 bases and J by 4 bases, with 9 bases between the two germline ends. Per germline, CDR1 SGHRS and CDR2 YFSETQ. Some clones are missing from TCRdb's copy, which holds only in-frame ones; the method was immunoSEQ multiplex PCR. The repertoire consists of about 31,000 clones, with just over 90% occurring once and the leading ten covering roughly 0.45%. The TCR sequence derives from a female donor with multiple sclerosis, enrolled in a pregnancy study. The V call is TRBV5-1, the J call TRBJ2-7; weak D call: TRBD1 (6 bases). Sequenced material: CD4+ T cells from peripheral blood mononuclear cells, taken in the second trimester of pregnancy. Written as DNA, the CDR3 is TGCGCCAGCAGCCGGACAGATTACGAGCAGTACTTC. Translating gives CASSRTDYEQYF.